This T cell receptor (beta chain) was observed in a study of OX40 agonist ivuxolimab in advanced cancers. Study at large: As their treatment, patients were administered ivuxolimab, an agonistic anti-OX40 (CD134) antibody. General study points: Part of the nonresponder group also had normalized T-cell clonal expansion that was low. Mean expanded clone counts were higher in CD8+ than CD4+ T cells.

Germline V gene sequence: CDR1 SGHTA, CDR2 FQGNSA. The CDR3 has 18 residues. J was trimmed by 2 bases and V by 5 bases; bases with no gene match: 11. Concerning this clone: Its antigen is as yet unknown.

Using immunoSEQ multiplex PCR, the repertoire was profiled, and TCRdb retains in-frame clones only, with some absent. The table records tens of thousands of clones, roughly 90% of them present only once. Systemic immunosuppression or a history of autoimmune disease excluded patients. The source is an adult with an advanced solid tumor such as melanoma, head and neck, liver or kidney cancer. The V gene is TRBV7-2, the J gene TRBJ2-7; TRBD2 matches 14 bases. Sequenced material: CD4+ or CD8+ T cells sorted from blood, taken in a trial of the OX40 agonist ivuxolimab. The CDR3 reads CASSPRRTSGGSPYEQYF. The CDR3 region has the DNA TGTGCCAGCAGCCCTAGGAGGACTAGCGGGGGGTCCCCCTACGAGCAGTACTTC.